The present T cell receptor beta chain was sequenced within a study of chemoradiotherapy in HPV16-positive cancers. Looking at the study overall: Functional T-cell assays on two HPV16-positive patients' cells defined candidate HPV-specific clones and common TCR motifs. Study findings and constraints: The functional HPV-specific definition rests on just a couple of HPV16-positive patients. HPV-responsive T-cell expansion during chemoradiotherapy was linked to improved recurrence-free survival in HPV16-positive patients.

Some clones are missing from TCRdb's copy, which holds only in-frame ones; the method was immunoSEQ multiplex PCR. This table holds about 24,000 clones, roughly 94% found once. Trimming left V 4 bases short and J 3 bases short, with 9 bases between. The germline V gene encodes CDR1 LGHNA and CDR2 YNFKEQ. The CDR3 length is 13 residues. As for this clone: Its antigen is currently unknown.

Over chemoradiotherapy, repertoires were sampled more than once. This rearrangement joins TRBV4-2 to TRBJ1-1; D is unclear. This TCR came from a human donor with HPV-associated anogenital cancer. This specimen was taken from a patient who underwent chemoradiotherapy. The CDR3 coding sequence is TGTGCCAGCAGCCGAGAGAGAGACACTGAAGCTTTCTTT. Its protein is CASSRERDTEAFF.